This entry features one T cell receptor beta chain sequence. What it binds is unknown. This record belongs to a study of T cell clones after liver transplantation. Across the whole study: At least one year of complete immunosuppression withdrawal without enzymes over twice normal defined tolerance. General study results and limits: Small, mixed patient groups and varying post-transplant times limit these conclusions.

Germline CDR1 is LNHDA and CDR2 is SQIVND (reference sequence). With V trimmed by 5 bases and J by 5 bases, 7 bases remained unmatched. The CDR3 extends over 14 amino acids. Profiling relied on immunoSEQ multiplex PCR, and the TCRdb table lists in-frame clones only, not all of them. The sample consists of about 75,000 clones, roughly 80% of them appearing once. V usage is TRBV19 and J usage is TRBJ2-5; 8 nucleotides line up with TRBD2. Sequenced material: CD4+ T cells from blood, taken roughly 50 months after liver transplant. This TCR came from a human patient who received a liver transplant. The T cells may partly be graft donor cells. CDR3 bases: TGTGCCAGTAGTTCAGCGGGGGCTGACGAGACCCAGTACTTC. Encoded protein: CASSSAGADETQYF.